The rows below give T cell receptor beta chains drawn from one sample of a study of T cell changes during pregnancy in multiple sclerosis. Sequencing used immunoSEQ multiplex PCR; TCRdb keeps in-frame clones, though not all of them. Of some 23,000 clones listed, 80% to 90% are singletons. This specimen consisted of CD4+ T cells from peripheral blood mononuclear cells, obtained in the first trimester of pregnancy. Source of these receptors: a female donor in good health, enrolled as a control in a pregnancy study. Both conserved end residues are part of each CDR3. The D gene is left open where the match is weak. Size is stated for part of the rows, as once, few or many counts, or as a class when the clone is expanded.

TRBV6-6,TRBD2,TRBJ2-5,.,TGTGCCAGCAGTCAAGCGGGGGGTGGGGAGACCCAGTACTTC,CASSQAGGGETQYF
TRBV5-6,TRBD1,TRBJ2-2,.,TGTGCCAGCAGCCTGGTTCCGGGACAGGCGCGCGGGGAGCTGTTTTTT,CASSLVPGQARGELFF
TRBV4-1,.,TRBJ2-7,.,TGCGCCAGCAGCCAAAGGGGGAAACAGGCCTACGAGCAGTACTTC,CASSQRGKQAYEQYF
TRBV4-1,.,TRBJ1-4,.,TGCGCCAGCAGCCAACCTCAGGAAAAACTGTTTTTT,CASSQPQEKLFF
TRBV14,.,TRBJ2-7,.,TGTGCCAGCAGCCAGCCCGTGGGGACACGGAACGAGCAGTACTTC,CASSQPVGTRNEQYF
TRBV6-6,.,TRBJ1-5,.,TGTGCCAGCCATCTTCAACTTAATCAGCCCCAGCATTTT,CASHLQLNQPQHF
TRBV5-1,TRBD2,TRBJ2-5,.,TGCGCCAGCAGCGCGACTAGCGCACAAGAGACCCAGTACTTC,CASSATSAQETQYF
TRBV6-5,TRBD2,TRBJ2-1,.,TGTGCCAGCAGTCGGACTAGCGGGAGGAATGAGCAGTTCTTC,CASSRTSGRNEQFF
TRBV6-5,TRBD2,TRBJ2-5,.,TGTGCCAGCAGGGTCGGGGGACTACAAGAGACCCAGTACTTC,CASRVGGLQETQYF
TRBV18,TRBD1,TRBJ2-7,.,TGTGCCAGCTCGCCGGGACAGGGGGCCTACGACGAGCAGTACTTC,CASSPGQGAYDEQYF
TRBV25-1,TRBD2,TRBJ2-7,once,TGTGCCAGCAGTGCAACTACTAGCGGGAGGGCCTACGAGCAGTACTTC,CASSATTSGRAYEQYF
TRBV7-8,.,TRBJ2-2,.,TGTGCCAGCAGCTTCGGTAAAGGACAGACTAACACCGGGGAGCTGTTTTTT,CASSFGKGQTNTGELFF
TRBV4-1,.,TRBJ1-3,few,TGCGCCAGCAGCCAAGCCGGACACCCCGGAGACTTTGGAAACACCATATATTTT,CASSQAGHPGDFGNTIYF